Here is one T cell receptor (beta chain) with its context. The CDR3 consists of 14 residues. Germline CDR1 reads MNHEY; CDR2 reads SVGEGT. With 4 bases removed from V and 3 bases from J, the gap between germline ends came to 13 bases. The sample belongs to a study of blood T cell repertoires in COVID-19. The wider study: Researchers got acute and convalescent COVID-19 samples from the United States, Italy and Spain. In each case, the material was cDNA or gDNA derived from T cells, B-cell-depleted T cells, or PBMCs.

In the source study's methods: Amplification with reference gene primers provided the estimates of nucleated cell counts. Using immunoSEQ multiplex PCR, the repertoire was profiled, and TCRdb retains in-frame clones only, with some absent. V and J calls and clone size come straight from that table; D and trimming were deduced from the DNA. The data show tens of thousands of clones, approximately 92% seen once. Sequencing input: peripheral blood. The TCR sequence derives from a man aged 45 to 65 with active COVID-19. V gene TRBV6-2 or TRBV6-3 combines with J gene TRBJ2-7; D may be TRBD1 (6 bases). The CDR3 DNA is TGTGCCAGCAGTTCCCCGAGGGGGAACTACGAGCAGTACTTC. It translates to CASSSPRGNYEQYF.